This TCR beta chain stems from a study of cytomegalovirus exposure and HLA in healthy donors. Study-wide findings and caveats: Beyond CMV serostatus, there was no information to go on about immune exposure. Apparent HLA restriction characterized most CMV-associated TCR beta chains in a later analysis. According to the study, roughly 160 TCR beta chains were cytomegalovirus-associated.

With respect to this clone: Its antigen is not identified.

The primer mix had 60 Vbeta and 13 Jbeta primers. As originally analysed: A follow-up analysis tallied about 80 million unique TCR beta chains, about 11 million shared. TCRdb keeps only in-frame clones here, not all; method: immunoSEQ multiplex PCR. D and trimming come from the DNA, and the V and J calls and clone size come from that table. The table has approximately 150,000 clones, approximately 80% seen once. The length of the CDR3 is 15 residues. Germline V gene sequence: CDR1 SGHRS, CDR2 YFSETQ. V lost 0 bases and J 4 bases, leaving 12 bases between the germline ends. The V and J genes are TRBV5-1 and TRBJ2-3, with a tentative D call TRBD2 (6 bases). The sequence derives from a man aged 40-50 years in good health and CMV-seronegative. Source material: PBMCs. Here the CDR3 DNA reads TGCGCCAGCAGCTTGGAGGGCGGGATGGCAGATACGCAGTATTTT. Its translation is CASSLEGGMADTQYF. The full variable domain, completed using reference TRBV5-1 and TRBJ2-3, is KAGVTQTPRYLIKTRGQQVTLSCSPISGHRSVSWYQQTPGQGLQFLFEYFSETQRNKGNFPGRFSGRQFSNSRSEMNVSTLELGDSALYLCASSLEGGMADTQYFGPGTRLTVL.